Below are 21 T cell receptor beta chains sequenced from a single sample in a study of blood T cell repertoires in COVID-19. TCRdb's copy holds only in-frame clones and misses some; the assay was immunoSEQ multiplex PCR. The sample contains under 300,000 clones, over 75% of which appear only once. The sample taken for sequencing was peripheral blood. These receptors originate from a middle-aged woman who had recovered from COVID-19.

This chain joins TRBV7-2 and TRBJ1-5, with TRBD1 as a possible D gene (6 bases). V shed 3 bases and J shed 1 base, with 16 bases lying between them. This CDR3 is 17 amino acids long. Germline V gives CDR1 SGHTA, CDR2 FQGNSA. In nucleotides, the CDR3 is TGTGCCAGCAGCTTGAAGGCCAGGGGTGGGAGCAATCAGCCCCAGCATTTT. It translates to CASSLKARGGSNQPQHF.

The chain uses TRBV10-3 and TRBJ2-7; D unresolved. CDR3 length equals 14 residues. V lost 0 bases and J 7 bases, leaving 13 bases between the germline ends. The germline gives CDR1 ENHRY, CDR2 SYGVKD. CDR3 residues: CAISESHQVREQYF. The CDR3 nucleotides read TGTGCCATCAGTGAGTCACATCAGGTTCGGGAGCAGTACTTC.

The sample holds one count of this clone. This rearrangement joins TRBV3-1 (or the pseudogene TRBV3-2) to TRBJ1-4; D is perhaps TRBD1 (5 bases). The germline V gene encodes CDR1 LGHDT and CDR2 YNNKEL (reference sequence). The CDR3 consists of 14 residues. Trimming removed 5 bases at V and 8 bases at J, with 15 bases between. This chain's CDR3 is CASSWGTGREKLFF. CDR3 bases: TGTGCCAGCAGCTGGGGGACTGGCAGAGAAAAACTGTTTTTT.

This chain connects TRBV4-1 to TRBJ1-2; D is perhaps TRBD1 (5 bases). CDR3 length equals 15 residues. The germline CDR1 and CDR2 sequences are MGHRA and YSYEKL. V lost 0 bases, J lost 8 bases, and 16 bases lay in between. CDR3: CASSQERGVGGGYTF. CDR3 sequence (DNA): TGCGCCAGCAGCCAAGAGAGGGGCGTGGGGGGGGGCTACACCTTC.

The V gene is TRBV4-2, the J gene TRBJ1-1, with a weak D call TRBD1 (6 bases). V lost 0 bases and J lost 0, with 8 bases in between. The CDR3 covers 15 residues. In germline, CDR1 is LGHNA, CDR2 YNFKEQ. For the CDR3, the DNA is TGTGCCAGCAGCCAAGACCAGGGGATGAACACTGAAGCTTTCTTT. Residues: CASSQDQGMNTEAFF.

The chain couples TRBV15 to TRBJ2-2, with TRBD1 matching over 10 bases. The CDR3 consists of 15 residues. V shed 3 bases, J shed 4 bases, and the junction held 2 bases outside the gene matches. Looked up from germline, CDR1 is LNHNV and CDR2 is YYDKDF (reference sequence). The CDR3, as DNA: TGTGCCACCAGCAGCAGGACAGGGGGCACCGGGGAGCTGTTTTTT. Translation gives CATSSRTGGTGELFF.

The sample holds one count of this clone. The J gene is TRBJ2-1, the V gene TRBV7-2, with TRBD2 as a possible D gene (7 bases). The germline CDR1 and CDR2 sequences are SGHTA and FQGNSA. The V end was cut by 0 bases, the J end by 9 bases, with 18 bases between. This CDR3 has 16 amino acids. The CDR3 reads CASSLAGRGGQGEQFF. The DNA for the CDR3 is TGTGCCAGCAGCTTAGCGGGTAGGGGGGGCCAAGGTGAGCAGTTCTTC. Combining the CDR3 with reference TRBV7-2 and TRBJ2-1 gives the whole variable domain GAGVSQSPSNKVTEKGKDVELRCDPISGHTALYWYRQSLGQGLEFLIYFQGNSAPDKSGLPSDRFSAERTGGSVSTLTIQRTQQEDSAVYLCASSLAGRGGQGEQFFGPGTRLTVL.

The rearrangement uses TRBV7-9 and TRBJ2-2, with D perhaps TRBD1 (5 bases). CDR3 length equals 14 residues. CDR1 is SEHNR, CDR2 FQNEAQ, per germline (reference sequence). Trimming shortened V by 3 bases and J by 6 bases, and 11 bases separated the two germline ends. DNA of the CDR3: TGTGCCAGCAGCTTCCGGACAAGGGCCGGGGAGCTGTTTTTT. It codes for CASSFRTRAGELFF.

This clone was counted a few times. V usage is TRBV28 and J usage is TRBJ2-7, with a possible D match to TRBD2 (6 bases). Trimming took off 3 bases at V and 9 bases at J, with 15 bases between the two ends. Germline V gene sequence: CDR1 MDHEN, CDR2 SYDVKM. This CDR3 has 13 amino acids. In DNA form, the CDR3 reads TGTGCCAGCAGTTTCCCCGGGGGACGGTCGCAGTACTTC. Its protein product is CASSFPGGRSQYF.

The genes are TRBV4-1 and TRBJ2-2, with D maybe TRBD1 (5 bases). This CDR3 spans 18 amino acids. V was cut by 0 bases and J by 0 bases, with 14 bases left in between. From germline, CDR1 is MGHRA and CDR2 YSYEKL. CDR3 loop: CASSQDLVGAANTGELFF. For the CDR3, the DNA is TGCGCCAGCAGCCAAGATCTCGTTGGGGCAGCGAACACCGGGGAGCTGTTTTTT.

The gene calls are TRBV9 and TRBJ2-1; 13 bases fit TRBD2. The germline V gene encodes CDR1 SGDLS and CDR2 YYNGEE. V trimming: 3 bases; J trimming: 6 bases; junction bases outside the gene matches: 3. This CDR3 spans 15 amino acids. The CDR3, as DNA: TGTGCCAGCAGCGCACTAGCGGGGGGGCGCAATGAGCAGTTCTTC. It yields the protein CASSALAGGRNEQFF.

A single count supports this clone. The V call is TRBV3-1 (or the pseudogene TRBV3-2), the J call TRBJ1-2; 11 bases map to TRBD1. The length of the CDR3 is 14 residues. The ends lost 2 bases at V and 7 bases at J; junction bases unmatched: 3. Germline V lookup: CDR1 LGHDT, CDR2 YNNKEL (reference sequence). Written as DNA, the CDR3 is TGTGCCAGCAGCCAAAAGGGACAGGGGGGTGGCTACACCTTC. It specifies CASSQKGQGGGYTF.

The rearrangement uses TRBV6-2 or TRBV6-3 and TRBJ2-3; D is uncertain. This CDR3 comprises 14 residues. The V and J ends lost 1 base and 3 bases respectively, with 8 bases between them. Germline V lookup: CDR1 MNHEY, CDR2 SVGEGT. The CDR3 sequence is CASSYFARTDTQYF. As DNA, the CDR3 is TGTGCCAGCAGTTACTTTGCGAGAACAGATACGCAGTATTTT.

The genes are TRBV19 and TRBJ2-7; the D gene is possibly TRBD1 (5 bases). From germline, CDR1 is LNHDA and CDR2 SQIVND (reference sequence). V gave up 3 bases and J gave up 3 bases, with 12 bases separating them. The CDR3 is 14 residues long. The chain's CDR3 is CASSMAGQVYEQYF. The CDR3 nucleotides read TGTGCCAGTAGTATGGCCGGACAAGTCTACGAGCAGTACTTC.

The chain is built from TRBV4-3 and TRBJ2-7, with 9 nucleotides matching TRBD1. CDR1 is LGHNA and CDR2 is YSLEER in the germline V gene. CDR3 size: 16 residues. With V trimmed by 0 bases and J by 2 bases, 5 bases remained unmatched. The CDR3 nucleotides read TGCGCCAGCAGCCAAGAGGACAGGGGCCTTACCTACGAGCAGTACTTC. Its protein is CASSQEDRGLTYEQYF.

The J gene is TRBJ2-7, the V gene TRBV29-1, with TRBD1 matching 8 bases. From germline, CDR1 is SQVTM and CDR2 ANQGSEA. The CDR3 is made up of 13 amino acids. V trimming: 2 bases; J trimming: 4 bases; junction bases outside the gene matches: 4. This chain's CDR3 is CSVESRQGYEQYF. The CDR3 DNA follows: TGCAGCGTTGAATCCCGACAGGGGTACGAGCAGTACTTC.

V and J are TRBV24-1 and TRBJ2-1; 7 nucleotides align to TRBD1. The CDR3 runs 15 residues. The V segment lost 4 bases and the J segment 2 bases; nucleotides outside the gene matches: 4. The germline CDR1 and CDR2 sequences are KGHDR and SFDVKD. The CDR3 spells CATSDATGTYNEQFF. The CDR3 DNA is TGTGCCACCAGTGACGCGACAGGGACCTACAATGAGCAGTTCTTC.

This clone was found once. This rearrangement joins TRBV24-1 to TRBJ2-1; no clear D. In germline, CDR1 is KGHDR, CDR2 SFDVKD. Trimming left V 4 bases short and J 5 bases short, with 2 bases between. CDR3 length: 11 residues. The CDR3 bases are TGTGCCACCAGTGACAACAATGAGCAGTTCTTC. As protein: CATSDNNEQFF.

The chain carries TRBV7-2 and TRBJ1-5; the match to TRBD1 covers 9 bases. The CDR3 has 15 residues. Germline CDR1 SGHTA, CDR2 FQGNSA. V was clipped by 1 base and J by 6 bases; unmatched bases: 4. The CDR3 region is CASSLDGQGRQPQHF. CDR3 DNA: TGTGCCAGCAGCTTAGACGGACAGGGGCGTCAGCCCCAGCATTTT.

This clone was counted only a few times. The chain has TRBV7-6 and TRBJ1-3; TRBD1 is a possible D gene (5 bases). Germline V gene sequence: CDR1 SGHVS, CDR2 FNYEAQ. Trimming took off 5 bases at V and 1 base at J, with 15 bases between the two ends. The CDR3 loop spans 16 amino acids. CDR3 nucleotides: TGTGCCAGCAGCCCTAAGACGGGGGGTTCTGGAAACACCATATATTTT. Translated: CASSPKTGGSGNTIYF.

This sequence joins TRBV7-6 and TRBJ2-1; TRBD2 agrees at 9 bases. Per the germline V gene, CDR1 is SGHVS and CDR2 is FNYEAQ. The CDR3 length is 17 residues. The V and J ends lost 1 base and 1 base, in that order; junction bases with no gene match: 5. This chain's CDR3 is CASSLESSGNSYNEQFF. In DNA form, the CDR3 reads TGTGCCAGCAGCTTAGAGTCTAGCGGGAATTCCTACAATGAGCAGTTCTTC.